The 24 T cell receptor beta chains below were found in one sample sequenced in a study of CD8 T cells in ankylosing spondylitis. The study's findings and limits: What seemed typical of ankylosing spondylitis blood was a TCR beta motif built from several highly homologous variants.

In TCRdb, the 5' RACE reads were re-called with MiXCR into one record per CDR3 protein. Of around 540,000 distinct CDR3 sequences in the sample, about 12% were seen once. Their specific antigens are unknown. The sequenced material came from blood, either unsorted or a sorted T cell fraction (not recorded which). The receptors were gathered from a male donor with ankylosing spondylitis.

The rearrangement links TRBV6-5 to TRBJ2-7, with TRBD2 identical over 7 bases. CDR1 MNHEY and CDR2 SVGAGI come from the germline V gene. This CDR3 comprises 15 residues. J lost 2 bases, V lost 5 bases, and 9 bases had no gene match. DNA for the CDR3: TGTGCCAGCAGTAACATCCAGGGAGGGCCCTACGAGCAGTACGTC. It yields the protein CASSNIQGGPYEQYV.

The chain has TRBV29-1 and TRBJ2-1, with 14 bases aligning to TRBD2. The CDR3 runs 14 residues. Germline trimming cut 1 base from V and 9 bases from J; bases unmatched to any gene: 2. Looked up from germline, CDR1 is SQVTM and CDR2 is ANQGSEA. DNA of the CDR3: TGCAGCGTTGAAGGACTAGCGGGAGGGAGTGAGCAGTTCTTC. Protein: CSVEGLAGGSEQFF.

This clonotype appeared many times. The gene calls are TRBV5-1 and TRBJ1-1; D not certain. The germline V gene encodes CDR1 SGHRS and CDR2 YFSETQ. V gave up 0 bases and J gave up 1 base, with 4 bases separating them. The CDR3 contains 13 residues. In nucleotides, the CDR3 is TGCGCCAGCAGCTTGGTTACGAACACTGAAGCTTTCTTT. This gives the protein CASSLVTNTEAFF.

This clonotype was detected only a few times. Here the CDR3 reads CSARAGTGNSYEQYV. In nucleotides, the CDR3 is TGCAGTGCTAGAGCCGGGACAGGGAACTCCTACGAGCAGTACGTC. V usage is TRBV20-1 and J usage is TRBJ2-7, with 9 bases that match TRBD1. Germline V gene sequence: CDR1 DFQATT, CDR2 SNEGSKA (reference sequence). The V and J ends lost 1 base and 0 bases, in that order; junction bases with no gene match: 4. CDR3 length: 15 residues.

This chain uses TRBV25-1 with TRBJ1-2; the match to TRBD1 covers 7 bases. The V segment lost 4 bases and the J segment 4 bases; nucleotides outside the gene matches: 6. This CDR3 spans 14 amino acids. The germline CDR1 and CDR2 sequences are MGHDK and SYGVNS. The CDR3 spells CASSASGTAYGYTF. The CDR3 bases are TGTGCCAGCAGTGCCTCCGGGACAGCCTATGGCTACACCTTC.

This chain uses TRBV18 with TRBJ2-3, with a weak D call TRBD2 (7 bases). The V gene's germline CDR1 is KGHSH and CDR2 LQKENI. The CDR3 sequence is 16 residues long. V shed 5 bases and J shed 2 bases, with 17 bases lying between them. DNA for the CDR3: TGTGCCAGCTCAACCTCATTACGGGGGGCCACAGATACGCAGTATTTT. It codes for CASSTSLRGATDTQYF.

In this sample, this clonotype turned up a few times. CDR3 in amino acids: CSVEDGGARRNEQFF. CDR3 nucleotides: TGCAGCGTTGAAGATGGCGGGGCCCGAAGGAATGAGCAGTTCTTC. The V call is TRBV29-1, the J call TRBJ2-1; possibly TRBD2 for D (6 bases). CDR3 length: 15 residues. CDR1 is SQVTM, CDR2 ANQGSEA, per germline. Trimming shortened V by 0 bases and J by 7 bases, and 16 bases separated the two germline ends.

This clonotype was counted only a few times. V usage is TRBV10-1 and J usage is TRBJ2-1; TRBD2 matches at 8 bases. In germline, CDR1 is WNHNN, CDR2 SYGVQD (reference sequence). The junction had 13 bases not matched to a gene; V was cut back by 8 bases and J by 10 bases. The CDR3 is 14 amino acids. The CDR3: CASSEQSGRLEQFF. The DNA of the CDR3 is TGCGCCAGCTCCGAGCAGAGCGGGAGATTAGAGCAGTTCTTC.

The rearrangement uses TRBV3-1 and TRBJ2-2; 8 positions match TRBD2. With V trimmed by 4 bases and J by 5 bases, 9 bases remained unmatched. CDR1 is LGHDT, CDR2 YNNKEL, per germline (reference sequence). The CDR3 loop spans 16 amino acids. The CDR3 sequence: CASSPRGTSGTGELFF. DNA of the CDR3: TGTGCCAGCAGCCCCCGCGGGACTAGTGGTACCGGGGAGCTGTTTTTT.

This clonotype was found many times. The chain carries TRBV5-1 and TRBJ2-1; D unclear. This CDR3 is built from 15 residues. V gave up 4 bases and J gave up 8 bases, with 19 bases separating them. Germline CDR1 and CDR2: SGHRS and YFSETQ. CDR3 residues: CASSRTMPGGDEQFF. CDR3 in DNA: TGCGCCAGCAGCCGAACAATGCCGGGTGGCGATGAGCAGTTCTTC.

This clonotype has more than one count but fewer than ten. V and J are TRBV20-1 and TRBJ1-5; a weak D match, TRBD1 (5 bases). In germline, CDR1 is DFQATT, CDR2 SNEGSKA (reference sequence). This CDR3 spans 13 amino acids. V dropped 6 bases and J dropped 4 bases, with 13 bases sitting between them. The CDR3 bases are TGCAGTGCCCGGGACGCCGGGAATCAGCCCCAGCATTTT. It translates to CSARDAGNQPQHF.

This clonotype has more than one count but fewer than ten. The chain links TRBV21-1 to TRBJ1-2. TRBV21-1 is given as a pseudogene. The length of the CDR3 is 16 residues. In DNA, the CDR3 is TGTGCCAGCAGCAACCAAACAGGAGGGATTAACTATGGCTACACCTTC. Translation: CASSNQTGGINYGYTF.

This clonotype came up a few times. This rearrangement joins TRBV21-1 to TRBJ2-1; the D segment call TRBD2 is taken from the table without a DNA check. TRBV21-1 is a listed pseudogene. The CDR3 sequence is 18 residues long. The DNA for the CDR3 is TGTGCCAGCAGCACCAGAGCACAGGGCCCCAGGCCCCCCAATGAGCAGTTCTTC. The encoded protein is CASSTRAQGPRPPNEQFF.

There are a few counts of this clonotype. This chain connects TRBV20-1 to TRBJ1-1, with 7 nucleotides matching TRBD1. The CDR3 sequence is 13 residues long. V was pared by 5 bases and J by 1 base, with 4 bases of the junction left unmatched. The germline V gene encodes CDR1 DFQATT and CDR2 SNEGSKA (reference sequence). Written as DNA, the CDR3 is TGCAGTGCTTCGGACAGGCCGAACACTGAAGCTTTCTTT. Translation gives CSASDRPNTEAFF.

In its sample, this clonotype was seen a few times. J is TRBJ2-2 and V is TRBV25-1, with D unresolved. V was trimmed by 8 bases and J by 0 bases, leaving 4 bases between them. Germline V gene lookup returns CDR1 MGHDK and CDR2 SYGVNS. The CDR3 has 12 residues. Here the CDR3 reads CASRTNTGELFF. Written as DNA, the CDR3 is TGTGCCAGCCGTACGAACACCGGGGAGCTGTTTTTT.

The V and J genes are TRBV11-3 and TRBJ2-2; D gene unclear. Deletions cut 0 bases from V and 6 bases from J, with 8 bases between. This CDR3 comprises 14 residues. Per the germline V gene, CDR1 is SGHNT and CDR2 is YENEEA. CDR3 residues: CASSLDSMSGELFF. The CDR3 DNA reads TGTGCCAGCAGCTTAGACTCAATGTCCGGGGAGCTGTTTTTT.

The V and J genes are TRBV27 and TRBJ1-2, with D possibly matching TRBD1 (5 bases). V was shortened by 5 bases and J by 6 bases, with 19 bases between the two germline ends. The germline CDR1 and CDR2 sequences are MNHEY and SMNVEV (reference sequence). The CDR3 extends over 15 amino acids. CDR3 loop: CASSPGGAPNDGYTF. The CDR3 region has the DNA TGTGCCAGCAGTCCAGGAGGGGCTCCGAATGATGGCTACACCTTC.

This chain joins TRBV20-1 and TRBJ1-1; unclear D gene. Germline V gene sequence: CDR1 DFQATT, CDR2 SNEGSKA (reference sequence). This CDR3 spans 13 amino acids. V was clipped by 6 bases and J by 1 base, with 12 bases between them. This CDR3 reads CSARWVENTEAFF. CDR3 bases: TGCAGTGCACGGTGGGTGGAGAACACTGAAGCTTTCTTT.

This clonotype was counted ten times or more. The CDR3 sequence is CSARGGLSNQPQHF. Here the CDR3 DNA reads TGCAGTGCTAGAGGCGGACTTAGCAATCAGCCCCAGCATTTT. V and J are TRBV20-1 and TRBJ1-5; D call uncertain. The CDR3 is 14 amino acids. The germline V and J ends were trimmed by 1 base and 0 bases, with 7 bases remaining between them. Germline V gene data show CDR1 as DFQATT and CDR2 as SNEGSKA (reference sequence).

This clonotype has only a few counts. V and J are TRBV12-3 or TRBV12-4 and TRBJ2-6, with D possibly TRBD2 on 5 matching bases. This CDR3 has 11 residues. V lost 6 bases, J lost 15 bases, and 12 bases lay in between. The CDR3 bases are TGTGCCAGCAGCGCCGTGGAGGCCCTGACTTTC. Translating it yields CASSAVEALTF.

In its sample, this clonotype was seen a few times. This sequence joins TRBV6-1 and TRBJ2-5; 10 bases map to TRBD1. After removal of 6 bases from V and 14 bases from J, the junction contained 6 bases not matched to a gene. In germline, CDR1 is MNHNS, CDR2 SASEGT. This CDR3 contains 11 residues. The chain's CDR3 is CASSSLTGGYF. The CDR3 bases are TGTGCCAGCAGCTCGTTGACAGGGGGCTACTTC.

The genes are TRBV19 and TRBJ1-6; possibly TRBD1 for D (5 bases). Trimming removed 6 bases at V and 6 bases at J, with 24 bases between. The CDR3 is 18 amino acids. In germline, CDR1 is LNHDA, CDR2 SQIVND (reference sequence). The CDR3 nucleotides read TGTGCCAGTAGAGAGTCGTGGGGGAAAGGAACAGTTAATTCACCCCTCCACTTT. It is translated as CASRESWGKGTVNSPLHF.

The chain carries TRBV5-5 and TRBJ2-2, with D maybe TRBD1 (5 bases). The germline V gene has CDR1 SGHKS and CDR2 YYEKEE (reference sequence). V lost 0 bases and J lost 1, with 10 bases in between. The CDR3 extends over 16 amino acids. The CDR3 loop reads CASSLAIRENTGELFF. Written as DNA, the CDR3 is TGTGCCAGCAGCTTGGCCATCAGGGAGAACACCGGGGAGCTGTTTTTT. Full variable domain (outside the CDR3, taken from reference TRBV5-5 and TRBJ2-2): DAGVTQSPTHLIKTRGQQVTLRCSPISGHKSVSWYQQVLGQGPQFIFQYYEKEERGRGNFPDRFSARQFPNYSSELNVNALLLGDSALYLCASSLAIRENTGELFFGEGSRLTVL.

This clonotype was recorded a few times. The J gene is TRBJ2-5, the V gene TRBV7-9; 7 bases map to TRBD1. Trimming at V came to 7 bases and at J to 5 bases, leaving 7 bases not matched to a gene. Germline CDR1 and CDR2: SEHNR and FQNEAQ (reference sequence). This CDR3 region has 13 residues. DNA of the CDR3: TGTGCCAGCAACCGACAGGGACCGGAGACCCAGTACTTC. It codes for CASNRQGPETQYF.